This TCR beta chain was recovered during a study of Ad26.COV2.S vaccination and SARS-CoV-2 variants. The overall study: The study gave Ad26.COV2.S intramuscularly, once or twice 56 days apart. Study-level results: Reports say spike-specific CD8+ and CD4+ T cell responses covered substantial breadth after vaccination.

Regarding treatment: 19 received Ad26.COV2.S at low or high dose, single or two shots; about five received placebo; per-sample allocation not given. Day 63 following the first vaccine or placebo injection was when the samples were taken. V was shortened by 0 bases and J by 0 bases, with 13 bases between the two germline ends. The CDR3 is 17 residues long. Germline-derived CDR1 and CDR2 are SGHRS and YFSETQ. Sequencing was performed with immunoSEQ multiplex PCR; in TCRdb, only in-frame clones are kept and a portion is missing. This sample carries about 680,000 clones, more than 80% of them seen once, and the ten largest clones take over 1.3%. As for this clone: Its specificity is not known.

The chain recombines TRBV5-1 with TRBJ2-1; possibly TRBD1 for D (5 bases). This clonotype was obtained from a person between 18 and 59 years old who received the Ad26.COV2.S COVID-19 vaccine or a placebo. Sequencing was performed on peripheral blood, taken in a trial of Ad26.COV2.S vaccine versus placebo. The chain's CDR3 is CASSLEDSQSSYNEQFF. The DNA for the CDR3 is TGCGCCAGCAGCTTGGAAGACAGCCAGAGCTCCTACAATGAGCAGTTCTTC.